Sequencing of this T cell receptor beta chain was carried out in a study of shared clonotypes between healthy human individuals. Sequencing was performed with immunoSEQ multiplex PCR; in TCRdb, only in-frame clones are kept and a portion is missing. The table shows about 980,000 clones, with approximately 80% occurring only once. This clone has at least ten counts. The CDR3 runs to 14 residues. V lost 1 base, J lost 7 bases, and 13 bases lay in between. CDR1 and CDR2 from the germline V gene are SGHTA and FQGTGA. Donors were healthy HIV-negative adults without recent acute infections or vaccinations. This sequence joins TRBV7-3 and TRBJ1-2; D is possibly TRBD1 (5 bases). This TCR was sampled from a man aged 18 to 29 in good health. Source material: memory CD4+ T cells sorted from blood. The subset here: CD45RA-negative fraction. CDR3 in amino acids: CASSLSAGLPGYTF. CDR3 DNA sequence: TGTGCCAGCAGCTTAAGTGCGGGGCTGCCTGGCTACACCTTC. The whole variable domain, filled in from reference TRBV7-3 and TRBJ1-2, reads GAGVSQTPSNKVTEKGKYVELRCDPISGHTALYWYRQSLGQGPEFLIYFQGTGAADDSGLPNDRFFAVRPEGSVSTLKIQRTERGDSAVYLCASSLSAGLPGYTFGSGTRLTVV.